These 22 T cell receptor beta chains originate from one sample sequenced in a study of blood T cell repertoires in COVID-19. Generated by immunoSEQ multiplex PCR, the TCRdb table keeps only in-frame clones and is missing some. Here the sample spans 220,000 or so clones, under 90% being singletons. Sequencing was carried out using peripheral blood. Receptors originate from an older woman who had recovered from COVID-19.

The chain combines TRBV18 with TRBJ1-2, with a tentative D call TRBD1 (6 bases). The CDR3 extends over 13 amino acids. V gave up 3 bases and J gave up 6 bases, with 11 bases separating them. Germline loops: CDR1 KGHSH, CDR2 LQKENI. CDR3 in DNA: TGTGCCAGCTCACCCAGGGGATCGGATGGCTACACCTTC. Translation gives CASSPRGSDGYTF.

This clone is a singleton in its sample. The chain uses TRBV4-3 and TRBJ1-4, with no clear D. The CDR3 contains 15 residues. The germline V gene encodes CDR1 LGHNA and CDR2 YSLEER. Deletions cut 0 bases from V and 0 bases from J, with 5 bases between. This CDR3 reads CASSQDGATNEKLFF. The CDR3, as DNA: TGCGCCAGCAGCCAAGACGGGGCAACTAATGAAAAACTGTTTTTT.

The V call is TRBV14, the J call TRBJ2-7; TRBD2 is a possible D gene (5 bases). Trimming removed 2 bases from V and 5 bases from J, with 10 bases in between. Germline CDR1 SGHDN, CDR2 FVKESK. The CDR3 spans 13 residues. The CDR3 reads CASSQPGSNEQYF. The CDR3 DNA is TGTGCCAGCAGCCAACCGGGGAGTAACGAGCAGTACTTC.

In nucleotides, the CDR3 is TGTGCCAGCGGGCCCCCTGGCACAGATACGCAGTATTTT. Protein: CASGPPGTDTQYF. The chain uses TRBV7-9 and TRBJ2-3; D unresolved. Trimming left V 8 bases short and J 1 base short, with 10 bases between. This CDR3 comprises 13 residues. Germline CDR1 SEHNR, CDR2 FQNEAQ (reference sequence).

This chain links TRBV3-1 (or the pseudogene TRBV3-2) with TRBJ2-3; 13 bases align to TRBD2. Germline CDR1 and CDR2: LGHDT and YNNKEL (reference sequence). The junction had 2 bases not matched to a gene; V was cut back by 5 bases and J by 6 bases. The CDR3 is made up of 14 amino acids. CDR3 region: CASSGTSGVDTQYF. CDR3 in DNA: TGTGCCAGCAGCGGGACTAGCGGGGTTGATACGCAGTATTTT.

The chain has TRBV4-3 and TRBJ2-3, with a tentative D call TRBD2 (7 bases). The germline V and J ends were trimmed by 3 bases and 0 bases, with 19 bases remaining between them. This CDR3 has 18 amino acids. The germline gives CDR1 LGHNA, CDR2 YSLEER. In DNA form, the CDR3 reads TGCGCCAGCAGCCATCCCCTCCCCGGGGGGCGAAGCACAGATACGCAGTATTTT. Amino acid sequence: CASSHPLPGGRSTDTQYF.

The chain couples TRBV24-1 to TRBJ2-1; the match to TRBD1 covers 9 bases. The length of the CDR3 is 18 residues. Germline V gene data show CDR1 as KGHDR and CDR2 as SFDVKD. With 3 bases clipped from V and 0 bases from J, the junction kept 8 bases outside the gene matches. DNA for the CDR3: TGTGCCACCAGTGATAACCGAGGGACAGGGTTCTCCTACAATGAGCAGTTCTTC. It is translated as CATSDNRGTGFSYNEQFF.

The gene calls are TRBV7-6 and TRBJ2-7; 7 bases line up with TRBD1. The CDR3 sequence is 11 residues long. Germline V gene sequence: CDR1 SGHVS, CDR2 FNYEAQ. Trimming at V came to 5 bases and at J to 8 bases, leaving 3 bases not matched to a gene. As DNA, the CDR3 is TGTGCCAGCAGCCTAGGGGGCCAGCAGTACTTC. Its translation: CASSLGGQQYF.

The V call is TRBV7-2, the J call TRBJ2-4; D is perhaps TRBD1 (5 bases). V lost 1 base and J 6 bases, leaving 19 bases between the germline ends. The CDR3 length is 17 residues. In germline, CDR1 is SGHTA, CDR2 FQGNSA. CDR3 in amino acids: CASSLVKTVSGANIQYF. The CDR3 bases are TGTGCCAGCAGCTTAGTAAAGACAGTGAGTGGGGCAAACATTCAGTACTTC.

This clone was recorded only once. This sequence joins TRBV18 and TRBJ2-7, with D maybe TRBD1 (6 bases). Germline assignment: CDR1 KGHSH and CDR2 LQKENI. Trimming pared 3 bases from V and 4 bases from J, leaving 25 bases between. The CDR3 extends over 18 amino acids. DNA for the CDR3: TGTGCCAGCTCACCCCCCAGGTCGGGACAAAGGGACGATTACGAGCAGTACTTC. It encodes CASSPPRSGQRDDYEQYF.

This chain connects TRBV18 to TRBJ2-1, with 7 bases lining up with TRBD1. Losses at the gene ends were 4 bases for V and 4 bases for J; bases not matched to a gene: 7. Germline V gene data show CDR1 as KGHSH and CDR2 as LQKENI. The CDR3 sequence is 15 residues long. CDR3 residues: CASSLTGSGYNEQFF. In DNA, the CDR3 is TGTGCCAGCTCACTGACAGGGAGTGGGTACAATGAGCAGTTCTTC.

V and J are TRBV2 and TRBJ1-1; unclear D gene. CDR3 size: 13 residues. The germline V gene has CDR1 SNHLY and CDR2 FYNNEI. Trimming took off 4 bases at V and 1 base at J, with 7 bases between the two ends. The CDR3 loop is CASSGAENTEAFF. CDR3 sequence (DNA): TGTGCCAGCAGTGGCGCCGAGAACACTGAAGCTTTCTTT.

J is TRBJ1-3 and V is TRBV11-2; D ambiguous. Trimming left V 1 base short and J 10 bases short, with 8 bases between. The CDR3 has 12 amino acids. From germline, CDR1 is SGHAT and CDR2 FQNNGV. CDR3 region: CASSLGERTIYF. In DNA form, the CDR3 reads TGTGCCAGCAGCTTAGGGGAGAGGACCATATATTTT.

The chain recombines TRBV9 with TRBJ2-3; 16 bases match TRBD2. The trim removed 2 bases at V and 4 bases at J, leaving 1 base unmatched. CDR1 SGDLS and CDR2 YYNGEE come from the germline V gene. The CDR3 length is 16 residues. The CDR3: CASSVGLAGGADTQYF. The CDR3 DNA sequence: TGTGCCAGCAGCGTGGGACTAGCGGGGGGGGCAGATACGCAGTATTTT.

The rearrangement links TRBV7-2 to TRBJ2-3; D may be TRBD2 (5 bases). This CDR3 region has 14 residues. The germline CDR1 and CDR2 sequences are SGHTA and FQGNSA. Trimming removed 3 bases at V and 2 bases at J, with 9 bases between. The CDR3 protein is CASSFSLDTDTQYF. CDR3 sequence (DNA): TGTGCCAGCAGCTTCTCACTAGACACAGATACGCAGTATTTT.

The chain is built from TRBV29-1 and TRBJ2-5; 9 nucleotides align to TRBD2. V lost 4 bases to trimming and J lost 4 bases; unmatched junction nucleotides: 7. Germline lookup yields CDR1 SQVTM and CDR2 ANQGSEA. The CDR3 contains 14 residues. DNA of the CDR3: TGCAGCGTTGGATCTCCGCGGGGGGGAGAGACCCAGTACTTC. Translating gives CSVGSPRGGETQYF. Drawing the rest from reference TRBV29-1 and TRBJ2-5, the complete variable domain is SAVISQKPSRDICQRGTSLTIQCQVDSQVTMMFWYRQQPGQSLTLIATANQGSEATYESGFVIDKFPISRPNLTFSTLTVSNMSPEDSSIYLCSVGSPRGGETQYFGPGTRLLVL.

V gene TRBV7-2 combines with J gene TRBJ1-4; TRBD1 is a possible D gene (5 bases). This CDR3 has 16 amino acids. The germline gives CDR1 SGHTA, CDR2 FQGNSA. The V end was cut by 2 bases, the J end by 6 bases, with 16 bases between. For the CDR3, the DNA is TGTGCCAGCAGCTTACTTGGGGCCTTCGTGGATGAAAAACTGTTTTTT. It yields the protein CASSLLGAFVDEKLFF.

The chain has TRBV4-1 and TRBJ2-5, with 11 positions matching TRBD1. V was pared by 0 bases and J by 0 bases, with 6 bases of the junction left unmatched. CDR3 length: 18 amino acids. Germline V lookup: CDR1 MGHRA, CDR2 YSYEKL. CDR3 DNA sequence: TGCGCCAGCAGCCAAGACCTACGGGACAGGGGGTACCAAGAGACCCAGTACTTC. This sequence encodes CASSQDLRDRGYQETQYF.

The chain has TRBV5-1 and TRBJ2-7; 9 bases align to TRBD1. The CDR3 consists of 17 residues. The V gene's germline CDR1 is SGHRS and CDR2 YFSETQ. The V gene end was trimmed by 4 bases and the J gene end by 4 bases; junction bases not matched to a gene: 15. CDR3 DNA: TGCGCCAGCAGCCCCTGGGGGGGGACAGGGCTTTTGTACGAGCAGTACTTC. This translates into CASSPWGGTGLLYEQYF.

The sample holds a few counts of this clone. The gene calls are TRBV4-1 and TRBJ1-2, with D unresolved. Germline loops: CDR1 MGHRA, CDR2 YSYEKL. This CDR3 is built from 15 residues. Trimming cost V 5 bases and J 0 bases, with 13 bases left between them. The CDR3 region is CASSAPGRANYGYTF. Written as DNA, the CDR3 is TGCGCCAGCAGCGCACCCGGGAGAGCTAACTATGGCTACACCTTC.

The chain recombines TRBV3-1 (or the pseudogene TRBV3-2) with TRBJ2-7; no clear D. Germline V gene data show CDR1 as LGHDT and CDR2 as YNNKEL (reference sequence). Trimming stripped 4 bases from V and 6 bases from J, with 13 bases between. CDR3 length: 13 amino acids. CDR3 coding DNA: TGTGCCAGCAGCCCGAACTCACCCCTCGAGCAGTACTTC. It yields the protein CASSPNSPLEQYF.

The V gene is TRBV19, the J gene TRBJ1-5, with a possible D match to TRBD1 (6 bases). CDR1 LNHDA and CDR2 SQIVND come from the germline V gene (reference sequence). This CDR3 has 15 residues. V lost 4 bases and J lost 4, with 14 bases in between. CDR3 sequence (DNA): TGTGCCAGTAGTACAGGTAACCAGGGGAATCAGCCCCAGCATTTT. It translates to CASSTGNQGNQPQHF.